This is a list of T cell receptor beta chains from one sample in a study of cytomegalovirus exposure and HLA in healthy donors. Profiled with immunoSEQ multiplex PCR; TCRdb holds only in-frame clones, not every one. The sample records fewer than 200,000 clones, more than 65% being singletons. Sequencing input: PBMCs. These receptors were obtained from a woman aged 40 to 50 in good health and CMV-seropositive. CDR3s include the opening cysteine and the closing phenylalanine or tryptophan. D genes are given only for firm matches. The listing skips clone size in some rows; elsewhere it reads once, few, many or a size class.

d_call	v_call	j_call	clone_size	cdr3_nt	cdr3_aa
TRBD2	TRBV4-3	TRBJ2-1	NA	TGCGCCAGCAGCCAAGACAGACTAGCGGGGACCCACAATGAGCAGTTCTTC	CASSQDRLAGTHNEQFF
NA	TRBV27	TRBJ1-4	NA	TGTGCCAGCAGTTGGGGGGGTCCCCGTGAAAAACTGTTTTTT	CASSWGGPREKLFF
NA	TRBV9	TRBJ1-4	NA	TGTGCCAGCAGCTCGCGATCGTATGATGAAAAACTGTTTTTT	CASSSRSYDEKLFF
TRBD1	TRBV10-3	TRBJ2-2	few	TGTGCCATCAGCGGACAGGGGGACCTCAACACCGGGGAGCTGTTTTTT	CAISGQGDLNTGELFF
NA	TRBV7-3	TRBJ2-1	few	TGTGCCAGCAGCTTAAGTCTCGGGAGTGGTTACAATGAGCAGTTCTTC	CASSLSLGSGYNEQFF
TRBD2	TRBV7-2	TRBJ2-7	NA	TGTGCCAGCAATAGCGGGATCTCCTACGAGCAGTACTTC	CASNSGISYEQYF
TRBD2	TRBV9	TRBJ2-3	NA	TGTGCCAGCACAAAGAAGGCGGGGGGCCCAGATACGCAGTATTTT	CASTKKAGGPDTQYF
NA	TRBV6-6	TRBJ2-3	once	TGTGCCAGCAGTTACGAGCGGAACACAGATACGCAGTATTTT	CASSYERNTDTQYF
TRBD1	TRBV28	TRBJ2-6	NA	TGTGCCAGCAGAGACAGGGTTTCCGGGGCCAACGTCCTGACTTTC	CASRDRVSGANVLTF
NA	TRBV9	TRBJ2-6	few	TGTGCCAGCAGCGCCTTACAGGGCTCTGGGGCCAACGTCCTGACTTTC	CASSALQGSGANVLTF
TRBD1	TRBV9	TRBJ2-2	NA	TGTGCCAGCACCGCAGGGGGTCTCACCGGGGAGCTGTTTTTT	CASTAGGLTGELFF
TRBD2	TRBV28	TRBJ2-7	once	TGTGCCAGCAGTTTAGGTTCTAGCGGGGCCTACGAGCAGTACTTC	CASSLGSSGAYEQYF
TRBD1	TRBV6-5	TRBJ1-4	NA	TGTGCCAGCTGGGACAGGAGGGAACCTGAAAAACTGTTTTTT	CASWDRREPEKLFF
NA	TRBV4-2	TRBJ1-1	NA	TGTGCCAGCAGCCAGGAGGGAATTCCCACGGACACTGAAGCTTTCTTT	CASSQEGIPTDTEAFF
TRBD2	TRBV10-3	TRBJ2-5	NA	TGTGCCATCAGCCAAGGAAGGGCTGGACTAGCGTCAGAAGAGACCCAGTACTTC	CAISQGRAGLASEETQYF
NA	TRBV6-1	TRBJ2-7	NA	TGTGCCAGCAGCAAAGTACAGGGCGGACCGGACGAGCAGTACTTC	CASSKVQGGPDEQYF
TRBD1	TRBV6-1	TRBJ2-7	NA	TGTGCCAGCAGTGAGGGGGGACAGGGCTACGAGCAGTACTTC	CASSEGGQGYEQYF
NA	TRBV5-6	TRBJ1-5	NA	TGTGCCAGCAGCCTAGGACACCAGCCCCAGCATTTT	CASSLGHQPQHF
NA	TRBV27	TRBJ2-7	once	TGTGCCAGCGGACTCGGGAACGAGCAGTACTTC	CASGLGNEQYF
TRBD2	TRBV5-1	TRBJ2-3	few	TGCGCCAGCAGCAGATCGACTAGCGGGGACACAGATACGCAGTATTTT	CASSRSTSGDTDTQYF
TRBD2	TRBV19	TRBJ2-5	NA	TGTGCCAGTAGACTAGCGGGGGAGGGCCAGGAGACCCAGTACTTC	CASRLAGEGQETQYF
TRBD1	TRBV5-4	TRBJ1-4	few	TGTGCCAGCAGCTTGGGAGGGGGCTTAGGAGCAACTAATGAAAAACTGTTTTTT	CASSLGGGLGATNEKLFF
TRBD2	TRBV9	TRBJ2-2	NA	TGTGCCAGCAGCCTACAGACTAGCGCTGACACCGGGGAGCTGTTTTTT	CASSLQTSADTGELFF
TRBD1	TRBV6-5	TRBJ2-7	NA	TGTGCCAGCAGTCGACAGGGAGCCCACTCCTACGAGCAGTACTTC	CASSRQGAHSYEQYF
NA	TRBV6-1	TRBJ1-2	NA	TGTGCCAGCAGCCTCAGGGGTCGAGGCTACACCTTC	CASSLRGRGYTF
NA	TRBV5-1	TRBJ1-2	NA	TGCGCCAGCAGCGGCGGAGGGGGGGACTATGGCTACACCTTC	CASSGGGGDYGYTF
NA	TRBV27	TRBJ2-1	NA	TGTGCCAGCAGCTCCGGGGTGAATGAGCAGTTCTTC	CASSSGVNEQFF